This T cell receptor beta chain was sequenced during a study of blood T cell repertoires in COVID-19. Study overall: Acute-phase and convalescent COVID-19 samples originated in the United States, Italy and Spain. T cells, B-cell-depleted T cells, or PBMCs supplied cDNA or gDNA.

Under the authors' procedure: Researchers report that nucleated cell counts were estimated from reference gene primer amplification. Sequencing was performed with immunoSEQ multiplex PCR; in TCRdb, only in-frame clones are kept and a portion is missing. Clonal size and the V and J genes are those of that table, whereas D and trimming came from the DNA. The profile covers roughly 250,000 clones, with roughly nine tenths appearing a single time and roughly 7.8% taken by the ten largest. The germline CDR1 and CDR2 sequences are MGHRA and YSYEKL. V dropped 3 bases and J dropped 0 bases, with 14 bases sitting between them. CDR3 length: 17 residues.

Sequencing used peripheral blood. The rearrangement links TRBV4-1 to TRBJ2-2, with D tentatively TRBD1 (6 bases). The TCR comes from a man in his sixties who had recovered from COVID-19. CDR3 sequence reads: CASSQGLQGPNTGELFF. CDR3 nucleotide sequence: TGCGCCAGCAGCCAGGGCTTACAGGGCCCGAACACCGGGGAGCTGTTTTTT.